Detailed here is one TCR beta chain. J lost 0 bases, V lost 1 base, and 2 bases had no gene match. This CDR3 comprises 16 residues. Germline V gene data show CDR1 as LNHNV and CDR2 as YYDKDF (reference sequence). PBMCs numbering at least 6 million were isolated per sample. With each sample, at least 6 micrograms of total RNA were extracted. A second about 6 to 11 cycle PCR used barcoded and J-beta primers. Each TCR beta cDNA got a 12-nucleotide random molecular identifier. Each CDR3 protein is one row after TCRdb ran MiXCR on the 5' RACE reads. The table lists about 640,000 distinct CDR3 sequences, about 54% of them singletons. This entry belongs to a study of blood T cells in healthy people across ages.

The clonotype comes from a man aged 55 to 69 in good health. Sequencing used blood. The chain links TRBV15 to TRBJ2-3; TRBD2 matches 9 bases. CDR3 protein: CATSRASGASTDTQYF. DNA of the CDR3: TGTGCCACCAGCAGAGCTAGCGGGGCTAGCACAGATACGCAGTATTTT.